This TCR beta chain was identified during a study of T-cell reconstitution after alpha-beta-depleted transplantation in children. During its preparation, the TCRbeta library received unique molecular identifiers. TCRdb reanalysed the PCR reads using MiXCR and keeps one entry per CDR3 protein. The sample yields about 340,000 distinct CDR3 sequences, 13% seen once. The CDR3 runs 14 residues. CDR1 is SQVTM and CDR2 is ANQGSEA in the germline V gene. Trimming took 7 bases from V and 0 from J, leaving 12 bases between them. V usage is TRBV29-1 and J usage is TRBJ2-2, with unresolved D. The source of this sequence is a human donor who donated a stem cell graft to a child with Fanconi anemia. Sequencing was performed on PBMCs, taken from the stem cell graft. The CDR3 protein is CSAIVQSNTGELFF. CDR3 sequence (DNA): TGCAGCGCAATCGTACAATCGAACACCGGGGAGCTGTTTTTT.